This is a list of T cell receptor beta chains from one sample in a study of blood T cell repertoires in COVID-19. Generated by immunoSEQ multiplex PCR, the TCRdb table keeps only in-frame clones and is missing some. The table shows hundreds of thousands of clones, with approximately 78% occurring only once. Material: PBMCs or T cells enriched from blood (not recorded which). These receptors were obtained from a man in his forties who had been exposed to COVID-19. CDR3s include the opening cysteine and the closing phenylalanine or tryptophan. D genes are given only for firm matches. Not all rows give a size; the values are once, few, many and, for expanded clones, a class.

abundance,v_gene,d_gene,j_gene,CDR3nt,CDR3aa
once,TRBV9,-,TRBJ2-7,TGTGCCAGCAGCGTAGACGACAGTTCCTACTACGAGCAGTACTTC,CASSVDDSSYYEQYF
-,TRBV18,-,TRBJ1-1,TGTGCCAGCTCACCGATCGGACAGAACACTGAAGCTTTCTTT,CASSPIGQNTEAFF
once,TRBV10-3,-,TRBJ2-1,TGTGCCACCGCCGGGGGTAGCGATGAGCAGTTCTTC,CATAGGSDEQFF
-,TRBV7-9,TRBD1,TRBJ1-2,TGTGCCAGCAGCTTCCCCCCCTCCGGGACAGCATATGGCTACACCTTC,CASSFPPSGTAYGYTF
-,TRBV19,TRBD1,TRBJ1-3,TGTGCCAGTAGTGTCCGGAGACAGGGGTCTGGAAACACCATATATTTT,CASSVRRQGSGNTIYF
-,TRBV19,-,TRBJ1-5,TGTGCCAGTAGTTGGCAGGGAGGGGAGCCCCAGCATTTT,CASSWQGGEPQHF
few,TRBV18,-,TRBJ2-1,TGTGCCAGCTCACCACGGCAGGGCGGTATAAACGACAATGAGCAGTTCTTC,CASSPRQGGINDNEQFF
-,TRBV6-6,-,TRBJ1-1,TGTGCCAGCAGTCCGAGCCGCGGAGGGGGGGGAACTGAAGCTTTCTTT,CASSPSRGGGGTEAFF
-,TRBV5-6,-,TRBJ1-5,TGTGCCAGCAGCTTGGGCAGGGTAGGTCAGCCCCAGCATTTT,CASSLGRVGQPQHF
-,TRBV2,-,TRBJ2-2,TGTGCCAGCAGTGAACCTAGCTGGAACACCGGGGAGCTGTTTTTT,CASSEPSWNTGELFF
-,TRBV6-5,TRBD1,TRBJ2-5,TGTGCCAGCAGCGCGGGACAGGGGATTATTGCCCAGTACTTC,CASSAGQGIIAQYF
-,TRBV5-4,TRBD2,TRBJ2-1,TGTGCCAGCAGCCTCCCGGGAGGGGTCAATGAGCAGTTCTTC,CASSLPGGVNEQFF
-,TRBV7-3,-,TRBJ1-1,TGTGCCAGCAGCGCCGCGGCGAACACTGAAGCTTTCTTT,CASSAAANTEAFF
-,TRBV18,-,TRBJ2-7,TGTGCCAGCTCACCAAGCTCCGGGGGGCCCGCCGAGCAGTACTTC,CASSPSSGGPAEQYF
-,TRBV11-2,TRBD1,TRBJ2-1,TGTGCCAGCAGCACAACAGGGGTCCAGTTCTTC,CASSTTGVQFF
-,TRBV11-3,-,TRBJ2-7,TGTGCCAGCAGCCCCTCAGGAAGCTACGAGCAGTACTTC,CASSPSGSYEQYF
few,TRBV5-5,-,TRBJ2-5,TGTGCCAGCAGCTTGGCCGCCAGGGGGAGGACAGAGACCCAGTACTTC,CASSLAARGRTETQYF
-,TRBV7-9,-,TRBJ1-2,TGTGCCAGCAGCCCCTCCGCCGGGACACTAGTCTATGGCTACACCTTC,CASSPSAGTLVYGYTF
once,TRBV5-1,-,TRBJ1-5,TGCGCCAGCAGCTTGTCAGGGGTGACCAATCAGCCCCAGCATTTT,CASSLSGVTNQPQHF
-,TRBV6-5,-,TRBJ1-1,TGTGCCAGCACAGGCAGACAGAACACTGAAGCTTTCTTT,CASTGRQNTEAFF
-,TRBV5-1,-,TRBJ1-2,TGCGCCAGCAGCGCGGACAGTTTGACTGGCTACACCTTC,CASSADSLTGYTF
-,TRBV29-1,TRBD2,TRBJ2-1,TGCAGCTCCCTTGGGGGGAGGGCGGCTTATGAGCAGTTCTTC,CSSLGGRAAYEQFF
-,TRBV7-3,TRBD2,TRBJ2-1,TGTGCCAGCAGCTTACTGGGGGGAGGGTCCTACAATGAGCAGTTCTTC,CASSLLGGGSYNEQFF
-,TRBV24-1,TRBD2,TRBJ2-2,TGTGCCACCAGTGATTTTGCGGGAGCGTATAGCGGGGAGCTGTTTTTT,CATSDFAGAYSGELFF
once,TRBV7-2,TRBD2,TRBJ2-4,TGTGCCAGCAGCTTAGGGACTAGCGGCAAAAACATTCAGTACTTC,CASSLGTSGKNIQYF
-,TRBV2,TRBD2,TRBJ2-1,TGTGCCAGCACTCAGACTAGCGGGATAGATGAGCAGTTCTTC,CASTQTSGIDEQFF
-,TRBV18,TRBD1,TRBJ2-1,TGTGCCAGCTCACCAGGTCAGGGGGCCTACAATGAGCAGTTCTTC,CASSPGQGAYNEQFF
-,TRBV27,TRBD1,TRBJ1-2,TGTGCCAGCAGTTCCGGGACAGGGGGCTATGGCTACACCTTC,CASSSGTGGYGYTF
-,TRBV3-1/TRBV3-2,TRBD2,TRBJ2-7,TGTGCCAGGTCCCCGGCGGGGGGGACCTACGAGCAGTACTTC,CARSPAGGTYEQYF
-,TRBV11-2,-,TRBJ1-1,TGTGCCAGCAGCTTGGAGACAGGGAACACTGAAGCTTTCTTT,CASSLETGNTEAFF
-,TRBV3-1/TRBV3-2,-,TRBJ1-5,TGTGCCAGCAGCCAAGGTCTCACGACAGGCAATCAGCCCCAGCATTTT,CASSQGLTTGNQPQHF
-,TRBV4-2,-,TRBJ2-2,TGTGCCAGCAGCCAAGGAGGTTACCGGGACACCGGGGAGCTGTTTTTT,CASSQGGYRDTGELFF